The present TCR beta chain was sequenced within a study of T cell responses to AZD1222 COVID-19 vaccine (dated by TCRdb to the early 2020s). Background for the entire study: TCR sequencing was performed for 230 to 250 trial participants, of whom some 200 were given two doses of AZD1222 and some 26 were given two doses of MenACWY control vaccine. Trial participants were enrolled by age into subgroups of 18-55, 56-69 and 70-plus years, and about 150, 27 and 61 TCR-sequenced participants, respectively, were included in these subgroups. What the study reported, not specific to this receptor: CD4 TCRs associated with the vaccine covered the entire spike protein, and the dominant responses were in regions 160-218 and 743-854. No day 14 peak-response samples were available, so repertoires were characterized only after the peak T cell response. Reportedly, almost half of the unique spike-specific TCRs recognized epitopes lying outside the regions that are mutated in the B.1.351 and B.1.1.7 variants. After two AZD1222 doses, spike-specific TCR breadth and depth were significantly higher than at day 0 and than in MenACWY recipients. The 56-69-year group was small, and its depth increase did not reach significance, likely because of low power. Conclusions about previously exposed vaccinees were limited because only six AZD1222 recipients were SARS-CoV-2 seropositive at baseline. Participants were mostly white British, with more females than males. The authors suggested clonal diversity may have been underestimated.

About this clone itself: Which antigen it targets is not known. The record has no base qualities; no much larger clone is one base away.

The CDR3 regions of human TCRbeta chains were analyzed by immunosequencing. The study's processing was this. TCRs in the repertoires were matched against a reference library of SARS-CoV-2-specific TCRs that had been generated with the MIRA antigen-specificity platform. Breadth was defined as the fraction of unique TCRs that were SARS-CoV-2-associated. Depth was defined as the fraction of total T cells that were SARS-CoV-2-associated. Each spike-specific TCR was assigned to its reactive spike region and to a CD4 or CD8 class using the MIRA data. Log10-transformed breadth and depth values were compared by one-way ANOVA with Sidak's multiple comparisons tests. This immuneACCESS table, as held by TCRdb, lists in-frame sequences with V and J called but not all clones. Of the missing ones, under half trace to an unresolved V gene in checked studies; the others have no known cause. The V and J calls and clone size come from that table; D and trimming were worked out from the DNA. Across this sample there are approximately 75,000 clones, with over 75% seen only once. The leading ten clones occupy 18% of the sample.

There are 13 amino acids in the CDR3, from cysteine to phenylalanine inclusive. Only CDR3 DNA remains: 39 bases, in frame from the first base. Trimming takes 3 bases from V and 5 bases from J, and the germline ends sit 7 bases apart. CDR1 KGHSH and CDR2 LQKENI are derived from the germline V gene. Per the publication, the time point label means: about 28 days (+/-7) after the second vaccine dose. AZD1222 recipients given second doses at about 4 weeks or at about 12 weeks were pooled, since spike-specific TCR depth and breadth were not found to differ between the two schedules. Vaccinee samples were obtained from the UK trials COV001 and COV002, which included a single-blind randomized controlled phase 2/3 trial of AZD1222 (ChAdOx1 nCoV-19) in healthy adults. For TCRbeta chain sequencing, PBMC samples from trial participants were taken at day 0 and at day 28 after the second dose.

This sequence originates from an adult who received the AZD1222 COVID-19 vaccine. This sequence uses TRBV18 and TRBJ1-4; TRBD1 could be the D gene, as 6 bases match. Material: peripheral blood, obtained 28 days after the second AZD1222 dose. The CDR3 region: CASSPTGNEKLFF. The DNA sequence is given as TGTGCCAGCTCACCTACAGGGAATGAAAAACTGTTTTTT.